This T cell receptor beta chain originates from a study of T cells after yellow fever vaccination. TCRdb independently ran MiXCR on the 5' RACE reads; one entry per CDR3 protein. The sample yields nearly 350,000 distinct CDR3 sequences, less than 9.5% seen once. There are a few counts of this clonotype. This CDR3 is built from 18 residues. This rearrangement joins TRBV21-1 to TRBJ2-4; TRBD1 was called by the table and not checked on the DNA. TRBV21-1 is a documented pseudogene. This clonotype originated in a man younger than 30 who received the YFV17D yellow fever vaccine. The starting material was PBMCs, obtained roughly 47 days after the first yellow fever vaccination. CDR3 coding DNA: TGTGCCAGCAGCAACCTTTCAACAGGGCGTCGATCCAAAAACATTCAGTACTTC. Protein sequence: CASSNLSTGRRSKNIQYF.